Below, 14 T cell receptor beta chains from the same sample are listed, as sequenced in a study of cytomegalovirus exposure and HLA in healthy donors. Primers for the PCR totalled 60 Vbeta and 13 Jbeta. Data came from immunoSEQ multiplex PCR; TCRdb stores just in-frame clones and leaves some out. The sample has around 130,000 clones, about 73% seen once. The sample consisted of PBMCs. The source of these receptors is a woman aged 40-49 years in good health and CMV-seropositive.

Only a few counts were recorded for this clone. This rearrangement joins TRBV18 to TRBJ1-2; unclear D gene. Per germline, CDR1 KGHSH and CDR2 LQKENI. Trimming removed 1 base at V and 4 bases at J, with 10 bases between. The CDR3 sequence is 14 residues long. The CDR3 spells CASSPLREPYGYTF. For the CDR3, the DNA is TGTGCCAGCTCACCACTAAGGGAGCCCTATGGCTACACCTTC.

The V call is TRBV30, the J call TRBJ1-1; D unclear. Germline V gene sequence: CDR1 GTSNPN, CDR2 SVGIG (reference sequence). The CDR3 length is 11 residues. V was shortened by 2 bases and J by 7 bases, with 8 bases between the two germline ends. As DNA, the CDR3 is TGTGCCTGGAGTTGGGAGGGTGAAGCTTTCTTT. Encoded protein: CAWSWEGEAFF.

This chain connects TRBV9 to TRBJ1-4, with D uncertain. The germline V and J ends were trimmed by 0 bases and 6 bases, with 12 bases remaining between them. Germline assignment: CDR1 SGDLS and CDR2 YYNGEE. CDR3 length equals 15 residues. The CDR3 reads CASSVAGGLDEKLFF. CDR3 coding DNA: TGTGCCAGCAGCGTAGCGGGAGGGCTAGATGAAAAACTGTTTTTT.

As DNA, the CDR3 is TGTGCCAGCAGCGCCGGGATCGATGAGCAGTTCTTC. It yields the protein CASSAGIDEQFF. The V and J genes are TRBV7-2 and TRBJ2-1, with D maybe TRBD2 (5 bases). This CDR3 contains 12 residues. Germline CDR1 reads SGHTA; CDR2 reads FQGNSA. V dropped 5 bases and J dropped 8 bases, with 10 bases sitting between them.

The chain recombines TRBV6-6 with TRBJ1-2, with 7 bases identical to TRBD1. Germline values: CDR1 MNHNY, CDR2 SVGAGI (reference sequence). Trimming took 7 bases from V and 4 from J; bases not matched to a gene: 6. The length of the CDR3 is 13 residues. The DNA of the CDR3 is TGTGCCAGCACTAAAGACAGGGCCTATGGCTACACCTTC. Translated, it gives CASTKDRAYGYTF.

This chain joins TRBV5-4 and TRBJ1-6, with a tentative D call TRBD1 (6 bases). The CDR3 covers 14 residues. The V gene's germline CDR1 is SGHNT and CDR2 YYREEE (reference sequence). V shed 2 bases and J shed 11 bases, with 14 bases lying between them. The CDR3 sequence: CASSFTGYGAPLHF. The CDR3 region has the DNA TGTGCCAGCAGCTTCACAGGGTACGGAGCACCCCTCCACTTT. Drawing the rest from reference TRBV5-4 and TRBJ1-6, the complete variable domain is ETGVTQSPTHLIKTRGQQVTLRCSSQSGHNTVSWYQQALGQGPQFIFQYYREEENGRGNFPPRFSGLQFPNYSSELNVNALELDDSALYLCASSFTGYGAPLHFGNGTRLTVT.

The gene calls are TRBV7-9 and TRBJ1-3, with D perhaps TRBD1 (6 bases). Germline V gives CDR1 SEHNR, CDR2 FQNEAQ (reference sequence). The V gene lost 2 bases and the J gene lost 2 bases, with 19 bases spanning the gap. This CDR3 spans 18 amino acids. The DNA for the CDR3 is TGTGCCAGCAGCTTAAGGGGAGCAGGACAGATTGCTGGAAACACCATATATTTT. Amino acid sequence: CASSLRGAGQIAGNTIYF. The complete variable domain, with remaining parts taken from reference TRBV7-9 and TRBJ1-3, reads DTGVSQNPRHKITKRGQNVTFRCDPISEHNRLYWYRQTLGQGPEFLTYFQNEAQLEKSRLLSDRFSAERPKGSFSTLEIQRTEQGDSAMYLCASSLRGAGQIAGNTIYFGEGSWLTVV.

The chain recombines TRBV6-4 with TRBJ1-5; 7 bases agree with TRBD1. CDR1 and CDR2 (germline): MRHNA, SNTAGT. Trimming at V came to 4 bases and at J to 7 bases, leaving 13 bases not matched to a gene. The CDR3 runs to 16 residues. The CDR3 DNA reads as TGTGCCAGCAGTGTCACCGGGACAGAAGGCGGGCAGCCCCAGCATTTT. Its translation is CASSVTGTEGGQPQHF.

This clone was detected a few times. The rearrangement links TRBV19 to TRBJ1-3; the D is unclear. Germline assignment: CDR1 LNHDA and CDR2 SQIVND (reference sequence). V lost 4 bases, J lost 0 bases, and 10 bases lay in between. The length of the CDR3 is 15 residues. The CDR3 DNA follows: TGTGCCAGTAGTAGTATGGGGAGCTCTGGAAACACCATATATTTT. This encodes CASSSMGSSGNTIYF.

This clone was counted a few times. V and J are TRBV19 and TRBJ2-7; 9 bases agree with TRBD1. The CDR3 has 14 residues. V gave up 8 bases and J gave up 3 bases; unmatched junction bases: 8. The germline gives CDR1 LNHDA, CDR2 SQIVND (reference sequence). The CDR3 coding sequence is TGTGCCAGTTCACACAGGGGGCGAAACTACGAGCAGTACTTC. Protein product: CASSHRGRNYEQYF.

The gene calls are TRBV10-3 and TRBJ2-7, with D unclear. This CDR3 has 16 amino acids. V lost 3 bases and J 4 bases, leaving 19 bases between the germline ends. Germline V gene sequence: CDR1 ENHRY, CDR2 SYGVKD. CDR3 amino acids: CAISEFGAGFGYEQYF. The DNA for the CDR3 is TGTGCCATCAGTGAATTCGGTGCAGGATTTGGGTACGAGCAGTACTTC.

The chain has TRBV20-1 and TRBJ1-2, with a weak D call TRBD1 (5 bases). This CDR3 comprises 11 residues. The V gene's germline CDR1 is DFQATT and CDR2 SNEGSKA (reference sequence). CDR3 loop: CGGGDNYGYTF. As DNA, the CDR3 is TGCGGGGGAGGCGACAACTATGGCTACACCTTC.

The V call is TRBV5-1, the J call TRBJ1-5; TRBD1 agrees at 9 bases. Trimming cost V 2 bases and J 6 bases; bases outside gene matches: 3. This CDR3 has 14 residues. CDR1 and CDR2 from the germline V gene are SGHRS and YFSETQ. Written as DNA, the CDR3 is TGCGCCAGCAGCTTCACAGGGGGCGGTCAGCCCCAGCATTTT. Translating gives CASSFTGGGQPQHF.

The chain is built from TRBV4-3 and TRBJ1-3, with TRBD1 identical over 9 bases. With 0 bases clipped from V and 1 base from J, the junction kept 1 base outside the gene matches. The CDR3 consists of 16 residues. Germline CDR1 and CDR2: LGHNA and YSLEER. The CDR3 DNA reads TGCGCCAGCAGCCAAGAGACAGGGGGATCTGGAAACACCATATATTTT. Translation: CASSQETGGSGNTIYF.